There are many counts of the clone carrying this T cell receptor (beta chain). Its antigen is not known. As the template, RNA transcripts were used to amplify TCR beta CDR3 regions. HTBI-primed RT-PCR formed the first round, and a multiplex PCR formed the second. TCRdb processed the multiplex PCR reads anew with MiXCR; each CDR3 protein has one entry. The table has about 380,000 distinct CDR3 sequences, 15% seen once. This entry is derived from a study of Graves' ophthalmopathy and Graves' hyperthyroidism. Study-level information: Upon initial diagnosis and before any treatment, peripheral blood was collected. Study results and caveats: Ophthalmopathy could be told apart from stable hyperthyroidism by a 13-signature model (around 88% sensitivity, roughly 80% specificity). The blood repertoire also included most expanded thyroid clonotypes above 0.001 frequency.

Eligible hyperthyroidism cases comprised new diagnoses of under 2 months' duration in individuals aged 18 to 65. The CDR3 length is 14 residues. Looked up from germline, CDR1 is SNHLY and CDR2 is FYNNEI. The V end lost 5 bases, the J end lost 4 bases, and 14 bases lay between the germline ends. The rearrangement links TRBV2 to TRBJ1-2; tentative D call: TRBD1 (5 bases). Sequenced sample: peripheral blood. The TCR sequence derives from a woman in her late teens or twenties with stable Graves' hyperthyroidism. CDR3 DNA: TGTGCCAGCAGTCAAGGGGCCCCCCGCTATGGCTACACCTTC. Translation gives CASSQGAPRYGYTF.